This T cell receptor beta chain was recovered during a study of blood T cell repertoires in COVID-19. Turning to the study itself: Acute and convalescent COVID-19 specimens originated in the United States, Italy and Spain. T cells, B-cell-depleted T cells, or PBMCs provided the cDNA or gDNA that served as material.

Under the authors' procedure: Quantification of nucleated cells was approximated via reference gene primer amplification. This table comes from immunoSEQ multiplex PCR, and its TCRdb copy is limited to in-frame clones, with some not included. V and J calls and clone size are given by that table; D and trimming were obtained from the DNA. The table lists about 390,000 clones, approximately 89% of them singletons. V lost 4 bases, J lost 7 bases, and 15 bases lay in between. This CDR3 region has 14 residues. Germline CDR1 and CDR2: SGHNT and YENEEA. Sequencing used peripheral blood. The chain combines TRBV11-3 with TRBJ2-3, with D perhaps TRBD2 (6 bases). The TCR was taken from a woman in her sixties or seventies with COVID-19, enrolled during active disease. The chain's CDR3 is CASSYAGTSYTQYF. For the CDR3, the DNA is TGTGCCAGCAGCTACGCCGGGACTTCGTATACGCAGTATTTT.